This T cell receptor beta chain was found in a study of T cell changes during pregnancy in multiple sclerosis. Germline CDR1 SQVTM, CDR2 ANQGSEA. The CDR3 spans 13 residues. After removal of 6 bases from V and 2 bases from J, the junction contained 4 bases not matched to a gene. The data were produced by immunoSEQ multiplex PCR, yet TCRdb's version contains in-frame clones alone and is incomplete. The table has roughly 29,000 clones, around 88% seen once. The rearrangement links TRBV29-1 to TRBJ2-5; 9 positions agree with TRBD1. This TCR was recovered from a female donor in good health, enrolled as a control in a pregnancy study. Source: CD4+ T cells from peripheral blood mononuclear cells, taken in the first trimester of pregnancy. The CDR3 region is CSVPGQGQETQYF. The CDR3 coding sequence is TGCAGCGTCCCGGGACAGGGACAAGAGACCCAGTACTTC.